Listed here is a single T cell receptor (beta chain). This entry is derived from a study of T cell responses to AZD1222 COVID-19 vaccine. CDR1 and CDR2 (germline): SEHNR, FQNEAQ (reference sequence). V shed 5 bases, J shed 4 bases, and the junction held 9 bases outside the gene matches. CDR3 length: 15 amino acids. Data came from immunoSEQ multiplex PCR; TCRdb stores just in-frame clones and leaves some out. The sample carries some 170,000 clones, 90% to 95% recorded once. This receptor was taken from an adult in good health. V and J are TRBV7-9 and TRBJ1-1, with 8 nucleotides matching TRBD1. The input for sequencing was peripheral blood, taken on day 0 of AZD1222 vaccination. CDR3 in DNA: TGTGCCAGCAGCCCAGGACAGGGATCCACCACTGAAGCTTTCTTT. Its protein product is CASSPGQGSTTEAFF.